This is a list of T cell receptor beta chains from one sample in a study of blood T cell repertoires in COVID-19. Clones were sequenced by immunoSEQ multiplex PCR, and TCRdb holds only the in-frame ones, with some missing. The table lists approximately 240,000 clones, approximately 79% of them singletons. The sample was peripheral blood. The receptors originated from an elderly woman with active or convalescent COVID-19. Each CDR3 is given with its conserved first and last residue. Fields, in order: CDR3 DNA, CDR3 protein, J gene, D gene, clone size, V gene. A D gene is named only where the DNA matches it firmly. Part of the rows lack a size; the others show once, few, many or a class for expanded clones.

cdr3_nt: TGTGCCACCAGGGGGGGGTTGAATTCCTACAATGAGCAGTTCTTC
cdr3_aa: CATRGGLNSYNEQFF
j_call: TRBJ2-1
d_call: TRBD2
clone_size: -
v_call: TRBV15

cdr3_nt: TGTGCCTGGAATGGAGGACAGAATCAGCCCCAGCATTTT
cdr3_aa: CAWNGGQNQPQHF
j_call: TRBJ1-5
d_call: -
clone_size: -
v_call: TRBV30

cdr3_nt: TGTGCCAGTACCCGTGGTCCAGACTCTGGAAACACCATATATTTT
cdr3_aa: CASTRGPDSGNTIYF
j_call: TRBJ1-3
d_call: -
clone_size: -
v_call: TRBV19

cdr3_nt: TGTGCCAGCTCACCCTCAGGCAGGGGCCTTGAAAAACTGTTTTTT
cdr3_aa: CASSPSGRGLEKLFF
j_call: TRBJ1-4
d_call: -
clone_size: -
v_call: TRBV18

cdr3_nt: TGTGCCAGCACTAGCGGGCAGGGAAAAAACATTCAGTACTTC
cdr3_aa: CASTSGQGKNIQYF
j_call: TRBJ2-4
d_call: TRBD2
clone_size: -
v_call: TRBV6-6

cdr3_nt: TGTGCCAGCAGCCTTGGGGCCTATGGCTACACCTTC
cdr3_aa: CASSLGAYGYTF
j_call: TRBJ1-2
d_call: -
clone_size: -
v_call: TRBV3-1/TRBV3-2

cdr3_nt: TGTGCCAGCAGCCCGAGACAGGGGACCGGGGGGACCACTGAAGCTTTCTTT
cdr3_aa: CASSPRQGTGGTTEAFF
j_call: TRBJ1-1
d_call: TRBD1
clone_size: -
v_call: TRBV7-9

cdr3_nt: TGCGCCAGCAGCTGGACAGGGGACACTGAAGCTTTCTTT
cdr3_aa: CASSWTGDTEAFF
j_call: TRBJ1-1
d_call: TRBD1
clone_size: -
v_call: TRBV5-1

cdr3_nt: -
cdr3_aa: CASSFHGAVAGGNSYEQYF
j_call: TRBJ2-7
d_call: -
clone_size: many
v_call: TRBV21-1

cdr3_nt: TGCGCCAGTGGAGTCGGAGGGGGGGACTCCTACGAGCAGTACTTC
cdr3_aa: CASGVGGGDSYEQYF
j_call: TRBJ2-7
d_call: -
clone_size: -
v_call: TRBV5-1

cdr3_nt: TGTGCCAGCAGGGTGACAGCGAACACTGAAGCTTTCTTT
cdr3_aa: CASRVTANTEAFF
j_call: TRBJ1-1
d_call: -
clone_size: few
v_call: TRBV28

cdr3_nt: TGTGCCAGCAGCTTGTATGCTGGGGCCAACGTCCTGACTTTC
cdr3_aa: CASSLYAGANVLTF
j_call: TRBJ2-6
d_call: -
clone_size: -
v_call: TRBV5-4

cdr3_nt: TGTGCCAGCAGCTTAGCGCTCGGGACAGGGCAGTATGAGCAGTTCTTC
cdr3_aa: CASSLALGTGQYEQFF
j_call: TRBJ2-1
d_call: TRBD1
clone_size: -
v_call: TRBV7-9

cdr3_nt: TGCGCCAGCAGATGGGACATGGGCTATGGCTACACCTTC
cdr3_aa: CASRWDMGYGYTF
j_call: TRBJ1-2
d_call: -
clone_size: -
v_call: TRBV5-1

cdr3_nt: TGTGCCAGCAGCTTGTATCAGGGCTTGAACACCGGGGAGCTGTTTTTT
cdr3_aa: CASSLYQGLNTGELFF
j_call: TRBJ2-2
d_call: -
clone_size: few
v_call: TRBV5-5

cdr3_nt: TGCGCCAGCAGCGTACGACAGGGGCGAACCACTGAAGCTTTCTTT
cdr3_aa: CASSVRQGRTTEAFF
j_call: TRBJ1-1
d_call: TRBD1
clone_size: -
v_call: TRBV5-1

cdr3_nt: TGTGCCAGCAGCCCTGCCGGGGCGGGGAGAAATGAGCAGTTCTTC
cdr3_aa: CASSPAGAGRNEQFF
j_call: TRBJ2-1
d_call: -
clone_size: -
v_call: TRBV6-2/TRBV6-3

cdr3_nt: TGTGCCAGCAGCGGTCCAGGGGCAAATCAGCCCCAGCATTTT
cdr3_aa: CASSGPGANQPQHF
j_call: TRBJ1-5
d_call: -
clone_size: -
v_call: TRBV9

cdr3_nt: TGTGCCAGCAGTTTATATAGCAATGGCCAAGAGACCCAGTACTTC
cdr3_aa: CASSLYSNGQETQYF
j_call: TRBJ2-5
d_call: -
clone_size: -
v_call: TRBV28

cdr3_nt: TGCGCCAGCAGCTTGACAGTATCTAGCACAGATACGCAGTATTTT
cdr3_aa: CASSLTVSSTDTQYF
j_call: TRBJ2-3
d_call: -
clone_size: -
v_call: TRBV5-1

cdr3_nt: TGTGCCAGCAGTTCCGGGGAGCATCAGCCCCAGCATTTT
cdr3_aa: CASSSGEHQPQHF
j_call: TRBJ1-5
d_call: -
clone_size: -
v_call: TRBV27

cdr3_nt: TGTGCCAGCAGCGTTAGTAATGCAGAGACCCAGTACTTC
cdr3_aa: CASSVSNAETQYF
j_call: TRBJ2-5
d_call: -
clone_size: -
v_call: TRBV9

cdr3_nt: TGCGCCAGCGCTACAAGCGGAACCTCCTACGAGCAGTACTTC
cdr3_aa: CASATSGTSYEQYF
j_call: TRBJ2-7
d_call: -
clone_size: -
v_call: TRBV5-1

cdr3_nt: TGCAGCGTTTACGGGGTTGAAGCTTTCTTT
cdr3_aa: CSVYGVEAFF
j_call: TRBJ1-1
d_call: -
clone_size: -
v_call: TRBV29-1

cdr3_nt: TGTGCCATCAGTGAGTCGACTCGAGAGGCTGAAGCTTTCTTT
cdr3_aa: CAISESTREAEAFF
j_call: TRBJ1-1
d_call: -
clone_size: -
v_call: TRBV10-3

cdr3_nt: TGTGCCAGCAGTCAGGGGTTGAACACTGAAGCTTTCTTT
cdr3_aa: CASSQGLNTEAFF
j_call: TRBJ1-1
d_call: -
clone_size: few
v_call: TRBV11-3

cdr3_nt: TGCGCCAGCAGCCATCCAGCGGGGGACTCCTACGAGCAGTACTTC
cdr3_aa: CASSHPAGDSYEQYF
j_call: TRBJ2-7
d_call: TRBD2
clone_size: -
v_call: TRBV4-1

cdr3_nt: TGTGCCAGTAGTATATCCCAGGGTGTCAGCTATGGCTACACCTTC
cdr3_aa: CASSISQGVSYGYTF
j_call: TRBJ1-2
d_call: -
clone_size: few
v_call: TRBV19

cdr3_nt: TGTGCCAGCAGCCAAGGTGGGACAGGGGGCCGTTTTAATGAAAAACTGTTTTTT
cdr3_aa: CASSQGGTGGRFNEKLFF
j_call: TRBJ1-4
d_call: TRBD1
clone_size: many
v_call: TRBV4-2

cdr3_nt: TGTGCCAGCAGCTTAGGGGCGGTGGGGAGCCCTGGAAACACCATATATTTT
cdr3_aa: CASSLGAVGSPGNTIYF
j_call: TRBJ1-3
d_call: -
clone_size: -
v_call: TRBV7-6

cdr3_nt: TGTGCCAGCAGCGCGGGACAGGGGAAAAAGAACACTGAAGCTTTCTTT
cdr3_aa: CASSAGQGKKNTEAFF
j_call: TRBJ1-1
d_call: TRBD1
clone_size: -
v_call: TRBV11-3

cdr3_nt: TGTGCCAGCAGCCCATGGACAGGGGATGAAAAACTGTTTTTT
cdr3_aa: CASSPWTGDEKLFF
j_call: TRBJ1-4
d_call: TRBD1
clone_size: -
v_call: TRBV28

cdr3_nt: TGTGCCAGCAGCTTGGGGGGGCTTCAGAACACTGAAGCTTTCTTT
cdr3_aa: CASSLGGLQNTEAFF
j_call: TRBJ1-1
d_call: -
clone_size: -
v_call: TRBV5-6

cdr3_nt: TGTGCCAGCAGCTTAGGGGCTAGCGGGACTCTTCAAGAGACCCAGTACTTC
cdr3_aa: CASSLGASGTLQETQYF
j_call: TRBJ2-5
d_call: TRBD2
clone_size: -
v_call: TRBV11-2

cdr3_nt: TGTGCCAGCAGTAATCGACTAGTGGGCGATGAGCAGTTCTTC
cdr3_aa: CASSNRLVGDEQFF
j_call: TRBJ2-1
d_call: -
clone_size: few
v_call: TRBV27

cdr3_nt: TGTGCCAGTAGCGGGGGAGCACAACAGTACTTC
cdr3_aa: CASSGGAQQYF
j_call: TRBJ2-7
d_call: -
clone_size: -
v_call: TRBV19

cdr3_nt: TGTGCCAGCAGTAAGGAGGGGCGCAGGAATGGCTACACCTTC
cdr3_aa: CASSKEGRRNGYTF
j_call: TRBJ1-2
d_call: -
clone_size: -
v_call: TRBV6-5

cdr3_nt: TGTGCCAGCAGCTCCAGGGCAGCCAACACTGAAGCTTTCTTT
cdr3_aa: CASSSRAANTEAFF
j_call: TRBJ1-1
d_call: -
clone_size: -
v_call: TRBV7-8

cdr3_nt: TGCGCCAGCAGCCAAGATGTGGGCTTACTAGCCTTCTCTGGGGCCAACGTCCTGACTTTC
cdr3_aa: CASSQDVGLLAFSGANVLTF
j_call: TRBJ2-6
d_call: -
clone_size: -
v_call: TRBV4-1

cdr3_nt: TGTGCCAGCAGCTCGACAGTAAGCTCTGGAAACACCATATATTTT
cdr3_aa: CASSSTVSSGNTIYF
j_call: TRBJ1-3
d_call: -
clone_size: -
v_call: TRBV7-2

cdr3_nt: TGTGCCAGCAGCCCCCAACCTAGCGGGGGCACAGATACGCAGTATTTT
cdr3_aa: CASSPQPSGGTDTQYF
j_call: TRBJ2-3
d_call: TRBD2
clone_size: -
v_call: TRBV7-9

cdr3_nt: TGTGCCACCAGGGGGTCCGCGAACACCGGGGAGCTGTTTTTT
cdr3_aa: CATRGSANTGELFF
j_call: TRBJ2-2
d_call: TRBD1
clone_size: -
v_call: TRBV19

cdr3_nt: TGTGCCAGCAGACTTTTTGGTCACTATGGCTACACCTTC
cdr3_aa: CASRLFGHYGYTF
j_call: TRBJ1-2
d_call: -
clone_size: -
v_call: TRBV6-6

cdr3_nt: TGTGCCAGCAGTGCCGGCGGGGGACAAGCTTTCTTT
cdr3_aa: CASSAGGGQAFF
j_call: TRBJ1-1
d_call: -
clone_size: -
v_call: TRBV28

cdr3_nt: TGCGCCAGCAGCTTGCAGCCAGGACAGGGGAAACTGCCATACGAGCAGTACTTC
cdr3_aa: CASSLQPGQGKLPYEQYF
j_call: TRBJ2-7
d_call: TRBD1
clone_size: -
v_call: TRBV5-1

cdr3_nt: TGTGCCAGCAGCAAACAGGGGAGGGAGACCCAGTACTTC
cdr3_aa: CASSKQGRETQYF
j_call: TRBJ2-5
d_call: -
clone_size: -
v_call: TRBV13

cdr3_nt: TGTGCCAGCAGAGGACTAGCGGGGCACCACGAGCAGTACTTC
cdr3_aa: CASRGLAGHHEQYF
j_call: TRBJ2-7
d_call: TRBD2
clone_size: -
v_call: TRBV6-5

cdr3_nt: TGTGCCAGCAGCTTGAACCTTTTTAGCACCGGGGAGCTGTTTTTT
cdr3_aa: CASSLNLFSTGELFF
j_call: TRBJ2-2
d_call: -
clone_size: -
v_call: TRBV7-2

cdr3_nt: TGTGCCAGCAGTACGACAGGGTTCGCATACGAGCAGTACTTC
cdr3_aa: CASSTTGFAYEQYF
j_call: TRBJ2-7
d_call: TRBD1
clone_size: -
v_call: TRBV6-2/TRBV6-3

cdr3_nt: TGCGCCAGCAACGGGGATGGGACAGGGATCGGAAACACCATATATTTT
cdr3_aa: CASNGDGTGIGNTIYF
j_call: TRBJ1-3
d_call: TRBD1
clone_size: -
v_call: TRBV10-2

cdr3_nt: TGTGCCAGCAGCTTAGTGCGGGAGACCCAGTACTTC
cdr3_aa: CASSLVRETQYF
j_call: TRBJ2-5
d_call: -
clone_size: -
v_call: TRBV11-2

cdr3_nt: TGTGCCTGGACGTGGAGCCTAGACTATGGCTACACCTTC
cdr3_aa: CAWTWSLDYGYTF
j_call: TRBJ1-2
d_call: -
clone_size: -
v_call: TRBV30

cdr3_nt: TGTGCCAGCAGTCCTACAGACACTGAAGCTTTCTTT
cdr3_aa: CASSPTDTEAFF
j_call: TRBJ1-1
d_call: -
clone_size: -
v_call: TRBV6-6

cdr3_nt: TGTGCCACCAGTGACCCCAAGGGACAGAGCTCCTACGAGCAGTACTTC
cdr3_aa: CATSDPKGQSSYEQYF
j_call: TRBJ2-7
d_call: TRBD1
clone_size: -
v_call: TRBV24-1